The clone carrying this TCR beta chain turned up a few times. Its antigen is undetermined. CDR3 length: 14 residues. V was clipped by 1 base and J by 5 bases, with 9 bases between them. Germline CDR1 is SEHNR and CDR2 is FQNEAQ (reference sequence). This specimen belongs to a study of vaccination and CD4 T cells after COVID-19. Study conclusions and caveats: Relatively small numbers of convalescent patients were studied, with no early post-infection timepoints included.

The treatment is: roughly 11-day PBMC culture with coronavirus spike peptide pools or control peptides (ViraFEST assay). Cultured CD4+ T cells had their DNA profiled by the Oncomine TCR Beta short-read assay. TCRdb analysed the PCR reads with MiXCR anew, one entry per CDR3 protein. In the table there are approximately 13,000 distinct CDR3 sequences, approximately 76% of which are singletons. Sequencing was carried out using CD4+ T cells from blood, cultured in vitro. This sequence was found in a human donor who had recovered from COVID-19. The chain combines TRBV7-9 with TRBJ1-5, with D tentatively TRBD1 (5 bases). The DNA of the CDR3 is TGTGCCAGCAGCTTAGACCGGGGGGATCAGCCCCAGCATTTT. Translating it yields CASSLDRGDQPQHF.